The text below deals with one T cell receptor beta chain. The antigen remains undetermined. These data are taken from a study of shared clonotypes between healthy human individuals. The study, taken as a whole, reports: Clonotype sharing among donors, it was expected, would be affected by sequencing depth. The study generally estimated greater richness for naive than memory subsets.

Genomic DNA of each subset was evenly split across several immunoSEQ plates. Assay: immunoSEQ multiplex PCR; the TCRdb copy retains only in-frame clones and omits some. Among about 1 million clones listed, around four fifths were seen once. V shed 5 bases, J shed 6 bases, and the junction held 14 bases outside the gene matches. Germline V CDR1 and CDR2: MDHEN, SYDVKM. CDR3 size: 16 residues. Sequenced material: memory CD4+ T cells sorted from blood. Subset described: CD45RA-negative fraction. This clonotype originated in a man younger than 30 in good health. The chain is built from TRBV28 and TRBJ2-3; 7 nucleotides align to TRBD1. CDR3 sequence: CASSTTGTAGVDTQYF. The CDR3 nucleotides are TGTGCCAGCAGTACTACCGGGACAGCTGGGGTCGATACGCAGTATTTT.